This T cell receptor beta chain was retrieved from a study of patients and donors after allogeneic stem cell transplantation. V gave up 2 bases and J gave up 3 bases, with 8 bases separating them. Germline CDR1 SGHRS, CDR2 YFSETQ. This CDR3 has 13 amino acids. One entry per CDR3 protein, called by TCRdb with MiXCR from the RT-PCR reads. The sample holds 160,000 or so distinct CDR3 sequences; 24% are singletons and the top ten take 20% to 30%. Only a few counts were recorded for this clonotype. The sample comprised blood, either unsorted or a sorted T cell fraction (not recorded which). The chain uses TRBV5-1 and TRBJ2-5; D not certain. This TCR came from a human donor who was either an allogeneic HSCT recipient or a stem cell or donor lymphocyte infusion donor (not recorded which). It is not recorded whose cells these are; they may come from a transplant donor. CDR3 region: CASSFLVEETQYF. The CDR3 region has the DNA TGCGCCAGCAGCTTTTTGGTAGAAGAGACCCAGTACTTC.